The rows below give T cell receptor beta chains drawn from one sample of a study of cytomegalovirus exposure and HLA in healthy donors. Assay: immunoSEQ multiplex PCR; the TCRdb copy retains only in-frame clones and omits some. There are 70,000 to 95,000 clones in the sample; less than 65% occur only once, and 5% to 6.5% lies in the top ten. What was sequenced was PBMCs. All receptors derive from a woman in her 30s in good health and CMV-seropositive. Both conserved end residues are part of each CDR3. A D gene is named only where the DNA matches it firmly. Rows give clone size only sometimes, using once, few, many, or a class for an expanded clone.

>.|.|TRBJ1-2|14|TRBV7-3
TGTGCCAGCAGCCGGGACACAAGGGACTATGGCTACACCTTC
CASSRDTRDYGYTF
>.|.|TRBJ1-4|13|TRBV18
TGTGCCAGCTCACCAGGCAGAAATGAAAAACTGTTTTTT
CASSPGRNEKLFF
>.|.|TRBJ1-5|13|TRBV6-5
TGTGCCAGCATGGTCGACAGTAATCAGCCCCAGCATTTT
CASMVDSNQPQHF
>.|few|TRBJ2-2|15|TRBV7-8
TGTGCCAGCAGCTTTCGGACAGCGAACACCGGGGAGCTGTTTTTT
CASSFRTANTGELFF
>.|few|TRBJ2-2|13|TRBV25-1
TGTGCCAGCATGAGGGCCGGCACCGGGGAGCTGTTTTTT
CASMRAGTGELFF
>TRBD1|once|TRBJ1-2|14|TRBV30
TGTGCCTGGAGTGTAGGGGGCGTAAAAGGTGGCTACACCTTC
CAWSVGGVKGGYTF
>TRBD2|few|TRBJ2-7|15|TRBV12-5
TGTGCTAGTGGTTTTCCCCGGGCGGGAGCCTACGAGCAGTACTTC
CASGFPRAGAYEQYF
>.|once|TRBJ2-7|14|TRBV30
TGTGCCTGGAGCCGCGCTAGAAATCCCTACGAGCAGTACTTC
CAWSRARNPYEQYF
>TRBD1|.|TRBJ2-1|15|TRBV7-9
TGTGCCAGCAGCTCCCGGACAGGGGGCTACAATGAGCAGTTCTTC
CASSSRTGGYNEQFF
>TRBD1|.|TRBJ2-7|16|TRBV4-1
TGCGCCAGCAGCCAAGGGACAGGGTGGTCAGTCTACGAGCAGTACTTC
CASSQGTGWSVYEQYF
>.|.|TRBJ2-4|15|TRBV6-1
TGTGCCAGCAGTGATCAGGGACTAGCCAAAAACATTCAGTACTTC
CASSDQGLAKNIQYF
>TRBD1|few|TRBJ2-7|15|TRBV5-5
TGTGCCAGCACCCTACTCTCCCAGGGGGCCTACGAGCAGTACTTC
CASTLLSQGAYEQYF
>TRBD2|.|TRBJ2-7|14|TRBV5-1
TGCGCCAGCAGCACTAGCGGGGGGGCCTACGAGCAGTACTTC
CASSTSGGAYEQYF
>TRBD1|.|TRBJ1-4|16|TRBV19
TGTGCCAGTAGTGTGGGACAGGGGGCAACTAATGAAAAACTGTTTTTT
CASSVGQGATNEKLFF
>TRBD1|few|TRBJ1-1|15|TRBV5-4
TGTGCCAGCAGCTTATGGACAGGGGGCCGGACTGAAGCTTTCTTT
CASSLWTGGRTEAFF
>TRBD1|few|TRBJ1-1|19|TRBV6-1
TGTGCCAGCAGTGAAGAAGGCGGGACAGCTTCAACCATGAACACTGAAGCTTTCTTT
CASSEEGGTASTMNTEAFF
>TRBD1|.|TRBJ2-7|15|TRBV7-2
TGTGCCAGCAGCAGATGGACAGGAGGAGCCTACGAGCAGTACTTC
CASSRWTGGAYEQYF
>.|.|TRBJ2-7|11|TRBV7-2
TGTGCCAGCAGCTCCCTCGGAGGGCAGTACTTC
CASSSLGGQYF
>.|medium-sized|TRBJ2-6|15|TRBV6-1
TGTGCCAGCAGTGAAGTCAATGAGGGGGCCAACGTCCTGACTTTC
CASSEVNEGANVLTF
>TRBD1|.|TRBJ2-7|14|TRBV11-2
TGTGCCAGCAGCTCGGGACAGGGAAACTACGAGCAGTACTTC
CASSSGQGNYEQYF
>TRBD2|once|TRBJ2-3|14|TRBV6-5
TGTGCCAGCAAAACTAGCGGGGGGACTTATACGCAGTATTTT
CASKTSGGTYTQYF
>TRBD1|many|TRBJ1-4|15|TRBV5-1
TGCGCCAGCACCAGGACAGGGGCAACTAATGAAAAACTGTTTTTT
CASTRTGATNEKLFF
>.|.|TRBJ2-6|16|TRBV12-5
TGTGCTAGTGGTTTCACAGAGATTTCTGGGGCCAACGTCCTGACTTTC
CASGFTEISGANVLTF
>TRBD1|.|TRBJ1-3|18|TRBV30
TGTGCCTGGTCCGTTGTTTTCTCGACAGGGAGCTCTGGAAACACCATATATTTT
CAWSVVFSTGSSGNTIYF
>.|.|TRBJ1-2|14|TRBV19
TGTGCCAGTAGTACAGGGATTTCAAACTATGGCTACACCTTC
CASSTGISNYGYTF
>TRBD2|.|TRBJ2-7|14|TRBV5-4
TGTGCCAGCAGCCCGGGACTAGCGATCTACGAGCAGTACTTC
CASSPGLAIYEQYF
>TRBD2|.|TRBJ2-3|15|TRBV6-4
TGTGCCAGCAGTGACTCTGGTAGCGGGGTGGATACGCAGTATTTT
CASSDSGSGVDTQYF
>.|.|TRBJ1-4|15|TRBV7-9
TGTGCCAGCAGCATACAGGAAGCAACTAATGAAAAACTGTTTTTT
CASSIQEATNEKLFF
>.|.|TRBJ1-4|14|TRBV18
TGTGCCAGCTCACCCGATAACGGGAATGAAAAACTGTTTTTT
CASSPDNGNEKLFF
>TRBD2|.|TRBJ2-3|15|TRBV19
TGTGCCAGTAGTATTTGGCGGGGGGGCACAGATACGCAGTATTTT
CASSIWRGGTDTQYF